The 15 T cell receptor beta chains in this list originate from one sample, sequenced in a study of blood T cell repertoires in COVID-19. TCRdb's table, derived via immunoSEQ multiplex PCR, lists solely in-frame clones and lacks some. The data show roughly 250,000 clones, around 88% seen once. Sample: peripheral blood. The receptors derive from a man aged 25 to 40 with acute or convalescent COVID-19.

The rearrangement uses TRBV19 and TRBJ2-2; the match to TRBD2 covers 8 bases. With 8 bases clipped from V and 0 bases from J, the junction kept 8 bases outside the gene matches. CDR1 and CDR2 from the germline V gene are LNHDA and SQIVND (reference sequence). This CDR3 is 16 amino acids long. This CDR3 reads CASLGVAGTNTGELFF. CDR3 sequence (DNA): TGTGCCAGTCTGGGGGTAGCGGGGACGAACACCGGGGAGCTGTTTTTT.

V usage is TRBV7-9 and J usage is TRBJ1-2; 10 nucleotides agree with TRBD1. The CDR3 covers 14 residues. V shed 5 bases, J shed 5 bases, and the junction held 5 bases outside the gene matches. The germline CDR1 and CDR2 sequences are SEHNR and FQNEAQ (reference sequence). This CDR3 reads CASSADRGLYGYTF. DNA of the CDR3: TGTGCCAGCAGCGCAGACAGGGGGCTTTATGGCTACACCTTC.

The chain employs TRBV2 and TRBJ1-1, with D possibly matching TRBD1 (5 bases). Trimming shortened V by 9 bases and J by 0 bases, and 11 bases separated the two germline ends. The germline V gene encodes CDR1 SNHLY and CDR2 FYNNEI. There are 13 residues in the CDR3. Written as DNA, the CDR3 is TGTGCCAGTAGAGACAGCATGAACACTGAAGCTTTCTTT. This sequence encodes CASRDSMNTEAFF.

The rearrangement links TRBV5-5 to TRBJ1-2, with 7 bases matching TRBD1. The V and J ends lost 2 bases and 9 bases, in that order; junction bases with no gene match: 16. Germline CDR1 reads SGHKS; CDR2 reads YYEKEE (reference sequence). This CDR3 has 16 amino acids. The CDR3 reads CASSLRQGGAYGSYTF. In DNA form, the CDR3 reads TGTGCCAGCAGCTTACGACAGGGAGGAGCCTATGGCAGCTACACCTTC.

This clone has a single count. The gene calls are TRBV29-1 and TRBJ1-2, with 9 bases matching TRBD1. V lost 1 base, J lost 8 bases, and 11 bases stayed unmatched. The CDR3 extends over 15 amino acids. The V gene's germline CDR1 is SQVTM and CDR2 ANQGSEA. CDR3 in DNA: TGCAGCGTTGAAGGTGTATCGGACAGGGGAAGAGGCTACACCTTC. This gives the protein CSVEGVSDRGRGYTF.

This clone was recorded once. The genes are TRBV4-1 and TRBJ1-2; D call uncertain. The CDR3 length is 15 residues. The ends were cut back, 0 bases at V and 6 bases at J, with 14 bases in the middle. CDR1 is MGHRA and CDR2 is YSYEKL in the germline V gene. CDR3 sequence: CASSQDNSLENGYTF. CDR3 in DNA: TGCGCCAGCAGCCAAGATAACAGTCTCGAGAATGGCTACACCTTC.

This clone was counted once. The rearrangement links TRBV2 to TRBJ2-3, with a possible D match to TRBD2 (5 bases). The V gene lost 7 bases and the J gene lost 2 bases, with 10 bases spanning the gap. This CDR3 region has 13 residues. CDR1 and CDR2 (germline): SNHLY, FYNNEI. This CDR3 reads CASNGRATDTQYF. In DNA form, the CDR3 reads TGTGCCAGCAATGGGCGGGCCACAGATACGCAGTATTTT.

The chain couples TRBV11-2 to TRBJ2-1; 8 nucleotides align to TRBD1. V shed 4 bases and J 3 bases; nucleotides not matched to a gene: 5. This CDR3 is built from 15 residues. In germline, CDR1 is SGHAT, CDR2 FQNNGV. In DNA form, the CDR3 reads TGTGCCAGCAGCTCCCGGACAGGGATCTACAATGAGCAGTTCTTC. Protein: CASSSRTGIYNEQFF.

The chain links TRBV3-1 (or the pseudogene TRBV3-2) to TRBJ2-7; D is uncertain. Germline CDR1 LGHDT, CDR2 YNNKEL (reference sequence). The CDR3 has 12 residues. Trimming shortened V by 4 bases and J by 5 bases, and 9 bases separated the two germline ends. CDR3 in amino acids: CASSRNRNEQYF. The CDR3 DNA sequence: TGTGCCAGCAGCCGCAACAGAAACGAGCAGTACTTC.

The V gene is TRBV27, the J gene TRBJ2-7, with 10 bases lining up with TRBD1. CDR3 length equals 14 residues. Per the germline V gene, CDR1 is MNHEY and CDR2 is SMNVEV (reference sequence). Losses at the gene ends were 5 bases for V and 5 bases for J; bases not matched to a gene: 6. CDR3 bases: TGTGCCAGCAGTCCCAGGGACAGGGGCAACGAGCAGTACTTC. This gives the protein CASSPRDRGNEQYF.

This sequence joins TRBV7-9 and TRBJ1-4, with D perhaps TRBD1 (6 bases). The CDR3 has 15 amino acids. The V gene's germline CDR1 is SEHNR and CDR2 FQNEAQ (reference sequence). The germline V and J ends were trimmed by 5 bases and 4 bases, with 14 bases remaining between them. CDR3 nucleotides: TGTGCCAGCAGCCCAGAGGACAGACGTAATGAAAAACTGTTTTTT. Translating it yields CASSPEDRRNEKLFF.

This clone was recorded only once. This chain links TRBV6-5 with TRBJ1-2; D ambiguous. Germline CDR1 and CDR2: MNHEY and SVGAGI. Between the trimmed V and J ends, which lost 6 bases and 12 bases, there was a span of 23 bases. This CDR3 is 14 amino acids long. DNA of the CDR3: TGTGCCAGCAGCCGCCTTGGACCGGGGAGGTTCGACACCTTC. It specifies CASSRLGPGRFDTF.

The genes are TRBV5-1 and TRBJ2-5, with D unresolved. This CDR3 contains 14 residues. The V gene lost 3 bases and the J gene lost 5 bases, with 14 bases spanning the gap. Germline loops: CDR1 SGHRS, CDR2 YFSETQ. CDR3 nucleotide sequence: TGCGCCAGCAGCTCTGGGTCGGTCGGGGAGACCCAGTACTTC. Residues: CASSSGSVGETQYF. The full variable domain, its missing parts supplied by reference TRBV5-1 and TRBJ2-5, is KAGVTQTPRYLIKTRGQQVTLSCSPISGHRSVSWYQQTPGQGLQFLFEYFSETQRNKGNFPGRFSGRQFSNSRSEMNVSTLELGDSALYLCASSSGSVGETQYFGPGTRLLVL.

The chain is built from TRBV9 and TRBJ1-1, with 8 bases fitting TRBD1. CDR1 and CDR2 (germline): SGDLS, YYNGEE. The trim removed 4 bases at V and 7 bases at J, leaving 6 bases unmatched. The CDR3 sequence is 13 residues long. The CDR3 bases are TGTGCCAGCAGCTTGGGACAGGCGGGTGAAGCTTTCTTT. Translating gives CASSLGQAGEAFF.

In its sample, this clone was seen once. This chain uses TRBV5-1 with TRBJ1-1, with no clear D. The V end lost 4 bases, the J end lost 6 bases, and 22 bases lay between the germline ends. Germline loops: CDR1 SGHRS, CDR2 YFSETQ. The CDR3 extends over 16 amino acids. The DNA of the CDR3 is TGCGCCAGCAGCCCCCAACGTCCGTCTAGGAAGGCTGAAGCTTTCTTT. Translation gives CASSPQRPSRKAEAFF.